A single sample is the source of the 28 T cell receptor beta chains below, sequenced in a study of T cells after yellow fever vaccination. TCRdb re-derived calls from the 5' RACE reads in MiXCR, one entry per CDR3 protein. This sample has a few hundred thousand distinct CDR3 sequences, with 8.5% to 10% found just once. The sequenced sample was CD4+ T cells sorted from PBMCs, obtained 5 days after the yellow fever booster vaccination. These receptors all stem from a man aged 18 to 29 who received the YFV17D yellow fever vaccine.

This clonotype has only a few counts. V gene TRBV20-1 combines with J gene TRBJ1-4; weak D call: TRBD1 (5 bases). Per germline, CDR1 DFQATT and CDR2 SNEGSKA (reference sequence). Trimming cost V 2 bases and J 8 bases, with 12 bases left between them. The CDR3 length is 13 residues. CDR3 residues: CSARSGGEEKLFF. CDR3 in DNA: TGCAGTGCTAGATCGGGGGGAGAGGAAAAACTGTTTTTT.

The chain is built from TRBV19 and TRBJ2-5; 8 nucleotides agree with TRBD1. CDR3 length: 12 residues. Germline V CDR1 and CDR2: LNHDA, SQIVND (reference sequence). V shed 9 bases and J 5 bases; nucleotides not matched to a gene: 5. CDR3 DNA: TGTGCCAGCGGACAGGGTTTGGAGACCCAGTACTTC. Translated: CASGQGLETQYF. Supplemented by reference TRBV19 and TRBJ2-5, the full variable domain reads DGGITQSPKYLFRKEGQNVTLSCEQNLNHDAMYWYRQDPGQGLRLIYYSQIVNDFQKGDIAEGYSVSREKKESFPLTVTSAQKNPTAFYLCASGQGLETQYFGPGTRLLVL.

The chain employs TRBV6-5 and TRBJ2-1; D is possibly TRBD2 (6 bases). There are 16 residues in the CDR3. Trimming pared 5 bases from V and 7 bases from J, leaving 21 bases between. From germline, CDR1 is MNHEY and CDR2 SVGAGI. CDR3 region: CASSALGKRAVNEQFF. In DNA, the CDR3 is TGTGCCAGCAGTGCCCTGGGAAAGCGGGCGGTGAATGAGCAGTTCTTC.

This clonotype appeared many times. The chain is built from TRBV4-1 and TRBJ1-5, with 7 positions matching TRBD1. The CDR3 is 16 amino acids. Germline trimming cut 0 bases from V and 6 bases from J; bases unmatched to any gene: 8. CDR1 and CDR2 from the germline V gene are MGHRA and YSYEKL. CDR3: CASSQDWPGGFQPQHF. In DNA form, the CDR3 reads TGCGCCAGCAGCCAAGATTGGCCAGGGGGGTTTCAGCCCCAGCATTTT.

For this clonotype: One junction end disagrees with the germline gene, perhaps due to a read error. This chain uses TRBV6-2 or TRBV6-3 with TRBJ2-1; 14 bases are a match to TRBD2. This CDR3 has 16 residues. The germline gives CDR1 MNHEY, CDR2 SVGEGT. The CDR3 protein is CASRKLGTSGGNEQSF. CDR3 DNA: TGTGCCAGCAGGAAGCTCGGGACTAGCGGGGGCAATGAGCAGTCCTTC.

This clonotype was counted at least ten times. The chain carries TRBV9 and TRBJ2-7; D might be TRBD1 (5 bases). CDR3 length equals 14 residues. Trimming took 1 base from V and 6 from J, leaving 14 bases between them. Germline CDR1 SGDLS, CDR2 YYNGEE. CDR3 protein: CASSVSPRATEQYF. The CDR3 region has the DNA TGTGCCAGCAGCGTATCCCCCAGGGCCACCGAGCAGTACTTC.

In this sample, this clonotype turned up a few times. The V call is TRBV12-3 or TRBV12-4, the J call TRBJ1-1, with unresolved D. V lost 2 bases and J lost 4, with 5 bases in between. CDR3 length: 12 residues. CDR3 protein: CASSLYTTEAFF. The CDR3 DNA reads as TGTGCCAGCAGTTTATATACCACTGAAGCTTTCTTT.

This clonotype was seen a few times. CDR3 region: CASSGLAGSNEQFF. Here the CDR3 DNA reads TGTGCCAGCAGCGGACTAGCGGGGTCCAATGAGCAGTTCTTC. This chain connects TRBV2 to TRBJ2-1; 12 bases fit TRBD2. With 6 bases clipped from V and 6 bases from J, the junction kept 3 bases outside the gene matches. CDR1 SNHLY and CDR2 FYNNEI come from the germline V gene. There are 14 residues in the CDR3. Using reference TRBV2 and TRBJ2-1 for the parts outside the CDR3, the full variable domain is EPEVTQTPSHQVTQMGQEVILRCVPISNHLYFYWYRQILGQKVEFLVSFYNNEISEKSEIFDDQFSVERPDGSNFTLKIRSTKLEDSAMYFCASSGLAGSNEQFFGPGTRLTVL.

This clonotype came up many times. The V call is TRBV16, the J call TRBJ2-3, with TRBD1 as a possible D gene (5 bases). This CDR3 is 16 amino acids long. Looked up from germline, CDR1 is KGHSY and CDR2 is FQNENV. V gave up 0 bases and J gave up 1 base, with 11 bases separating them. The CDR3: CASSQSAGRRTDTQYF. The CDR3 region has the DNA TGTGCCAGCAGCCAATCAGCAGGGCGCCGCACAGATACGCAGTATTTT. Using reference TRBV16 and TRBJ2-3 for the parts outside the CDR3, the full variable domain is GEEVAQTPKHLVRGEGQKAKLYCAPIKGHSYVFWYQQVLKNEFKFLISFQNENVFDETGMPKERFSAKCLPNSPCSLEIQATKLEDSAVYFCASSQSAGRRTDTQYFGPGTRLTVL.

This clonotype was counted between two and nine times. The chain is built from TRBV6-1 and TRBJ1-2, with a possible D match to TRBD1 (5 bases). Germline lookup yields CDR1 MNHNS and CDR2 SASEGT. The CDR3 consists of 14 residues. V was cut by 6 bases and J by 8 bases, with 19 bases left in between. CDR3: CASRPGRIYGGYTF. CDR3 bases: TGTGCCAGCAGGCCGGGACGGATCTATGGCGGCTACACCTTC.

This clonotype was counted a few times. The J gene is TRBJ1-2, the V gene TRBV3-1; tentatively, D is TRBD1 (5 bases). V lost 4 bases to trimming and J lost 8 bases, with 14 bases between them. This CDR3 has 13 residues. In germline, CDR1 is LGHDT, CDR2 YNNKEL (reference sequence). CDR3: CASSLVGVFGYTF. The CDR3 nucleotides are TGTGCCAGCAGCCTAGTAGGGGTTTTCGGCTACACCTTC.

Ten or more counts support this clonotype. J is TRBJ1-2 and V is TRBV4-2; no firm D call. The germline V and J ends were trimmed by 2 bases and 3 bases, with 13 bases remaining between them. CDR3 length equals 15 residues. Germline CDR1 LGHNA, CDR2 YNFKEQ. The CDR3 nucleotides read TGTGCCAGCAGCCAAAGTTCAGGAGGAGACTATGGCTACACCTTC. Translating it yields CASSQSSGGDYGYTF.

The gene calls are TRBV18 and TRBJ2-1; 10 nucleotides match TRBD1. Germline CDR1 is KGHSH and CDR2 is LQKENI. The CDR3 sequence is 16 residues long. The ends lost 6 bases at V and 5 bases at J; junction bases unmatched: 10. The CDR3 is CASSPGTGTGDNEQFF. The CDR3 DNA follows: TGTGCCAGCTCTCCTGGTACCGGGACAGGGGACAATGAGCAGTTCTTC.

In this sample, this clonotype turned up a few times. This sequence joins TRBV6-5 and TRBJ1-1; D is undetermined. Germline CDR1 is MNHEY and CDR2 is SVGAGI. The CDR3 consists of 14 residues. The V end lost 0 bases, the J end lost 0 bases, and 5 bases lay between the germline ends. The CDR3 reads CASSYSYMNTEAFF. The DNA for the CDR3 is TGTGCCAGCAGTTACTCGTACATGAACACTGAAGCTTTCTTT.

This chain uses TRBV12-3 or TRBV12-4 with TRBJ1-1; D call uncertain. CDR3 length equals 14 residues. V was pared by 6 bases and J by 2 bases, with 13 bases between. The CDR3, as DNA: TGTGCCAGCAGGCTCCACACCCTCAACACTGAAGCTTTCTTT. This encodes CASRLHTLNTEAFF.

This clonotype was seen many times. The chain is built from TRBV7-2 and TRBJ1-5; a weak D match, TRBD1 (5 bases). This CDR3 comprises 15 residues. V gave up 1 base and J gave up 6 bases, with 13 bases separating them. The V gene's germline CDR1 is SGHTA and CDR2 FQGNSA. CDR3 loop: CASSLEVGAGQPQHF. Written as DNA, the CDR3 is TGTGCCAGCAGCTTAGAGGTAGGGGCGGGTCAGCCCCAGCATTTT.

This clonotype was found a few times. DNA of the CDR3: TGTGCCAGCAGTGAAGCGCGGCAGTTGATGCGGCAGTTCTTC. Translated, it gives CASSEARQLMRQFF. The chain combines TRBV6-1 with TRBJ2-1; D is uncertain. V was clipped by 0 bases and J by 12 bases, with 15 bases between them. CDR1 is MNHNS and CDR2 is SASEGT in the germline V gene. The CDR3 consists of 14 residues.

This clonotype has ten or more counts. The chain combines TRBV20-1 with TRBJ1-1; a possible D gene is TRBD1 (5 bases). The CDR3 has 13 amino acids. Germline assignment: CDR1 DFQATT and CDR2 SNEGSKA (reference sequence). The CDR3 nucleotides read TGCGGTGGGGGAATTAGGGGTAACACTGAAGCTTTCTTT. This encodes CGGGIRGNTEAFF.

This clonotype was seen more than once but under ten times. The rearrangement uses TRBV3-1 and TRBJ1-2, with TRBD1 as a possible D gene (6 bases). CDR1 LGHDT and CDR2 YNNKEL come from the germline V gene (reference sequence). Trimming removed 2 bases from V and 8 bases from J, with 18 bases in between. The CDR3 has 15 residues. The CDR3 nucleotides read TGTGCCAGCAGCCAAACAGGGACCAGTCCGGGAGGCTACACCTTC. Encoded protein: CASSQTGTSPGGYTF.

This clonotype was seen a few times. This sequence joins TRBV15 and TRBJ2-4, with 10 bases fitting TRBD1. V was pared by 0 bases and J by 8 bases, with 7 bases of the junction left unmatched. This CDR3 is 16 amino acids long. The germline gives CDR1 LNHNV, CDR2 YYDKDF (reference sequence). This chain's CDR3 is CATSREPGTGVDIQYF. The DNA of the CDR3 is TGTGCCACCAGCAGAGAACCCGGGACAGGGGTGGACATTCAGTACTTC.

The genes are TRBV12-3 or TRBV12-4 and TRBJ1-5; the match to TRBD1 covers 7 bases. This CDR3 contains 14 residues. With 5 bases clipped from V and 5 bases from J, the junction kept 6 bases outside the gene matches. The CDR3 spells CASSRGQDDQPQHF. The CDR3 DNA follows: TGTGCCAGCAGTCGTGGACAGGACGATCAGCCCCAGCATTTT.

The rearrangement links TRBV4-3 to TRBJ2-3; D remains ambiguous. This CDR3 comprises 14 residues. The ends were cut back, 1 base at V and 4 bases at J, with 9 bases in the middle. Germline-derived CDR1 and CDR2 are LGHNA and YSLEER. Written as DNA, the CDR3 is TGCGCCAGCAGCCAAGGCAGGTGGGCAGATACGCAGTATTTT. Protein product: CASSQGRWADTQYF.

The chain couples TRBV11-3 to TRBJ2-3; possible D gene TRBD2, 6 bases. Trimming stripped 5 bases from V and 2 bases from J, with 20 bases between. CDR3 size: 17 residues. CDR1 and CDR2 from the germline V gene are SGHNT and YENEEA. As DNA, the CDR3 is TGTGCCAGCAGCCCCCCGCCGGATAGCGGACTCACAGATACGCAGTATTTT. Its translation is CASSPPPDSGLTDTQYF. The entire variable domain, with the rest obtained from reference TRBV11-3 and TRBJ2-3, is as follows: EAGVVQSPRYKIIEKKQPVAFWCNPISGHNTLYWYLQNLGQGPELLIRYENEEAVDDSQLPKDRFSAERLKGVDSTLKIQPAELGDSAVYLCASSPPPDSGLTDTQYFGPGTRLTVL.

This clonotype was observed a few times. This chain joins TRBV7-2 and TRBJ2-1, with 13 bases that match TRBD2. Germline trimming cut 6 bases from V and 9 bases from J; bases unmatched to any gene: 8. Germline assignment: CDR1 SGHTA and CDR2 FQGNSA. The CDR3 consists of 15 residues. CDR3 sequence reads: CASSETSGGAREQFF. The CDR3 bases are TGTGCCAGCAGTGAAACTAGCGGGGGGGCTCGTGAGCAGTTCTTC.

This clonotype occurred a few times. The chain employs TRBV18 and TRBJ2-1, with D perhaps TRBD1 or TRBD2 (6 bases each). The CDR3 is made up of 16 amino acids. Trimming removed 3 bases from V and 3 bases from J, with 15 bases in between. Germline CDR1 and CDR2: KGHSH and LQKENI. The CDR3 spells CASSPTGGTSYNEQFF. CDR3 DNA sequence: TGTGCCAGCTCACCGACCGGCGGGACAAGCTACAATGAGCAGTTCTTC.

This clonotype was recorded at least ten times. The V and J genes are TRBV29-1 and TRBJ2-1; TRBD2 matches at 8 bases. The CDR3 has 13 residues. V shed 6 bases, J shed 11 bases, and the junction held 12 bases outside the gene matches. The germline gives CDR1 SQVTM, CDR2 ANQGSEA. CDR3 protein: CSVPEGLVGQQFF. The DNA for the CDR3 is TGCAGCGTCCCAGAGGGACTAGTTGGGCAGCAGTTCTTC.

This clonotype showed up just a few times. The V gene is TRBV6-2 or TRBV6-3, the J gene TRBJ2-1; possibly TRBD1 for D (6 bases). V lost 2 bases to trimming and J lost 0 bases, with 11 bases between them. The CDR3 consists of 16 residues. Germline values: CDR1 MNHEY, CDR2 SVGEGT. The CDR3: CASSYPTGFSYNEQFF. Here the CDR3 DNA reads TGTGCCAGCAGTTACCCTACAGGGTTCTCCTACAATGAGCAGTTCTTC.

The chain links TRBV4-3 to TRBJ1-2, with D perhaps TRBD1 (5 bases). The CDR3 has 17 residues. The V end lost 1 base, the J end lost 0 bases, and 15 bases lay between the germline ends. Germline CDR1 reads LGHNA; CDR2 reads YSLEER. The CDR3 DNA sequence: TGCGCCAGCAGCCAAGTTAAAACGGGGGGGACTAACTATGGCTACACCTTC. Amino acid sequence: CASSQVKTGGTNYGYTF.